One and the same sample provided the 8 T cell receptor beta chains below, sequenced in a study of blood T cells in healthy people across ages. A sample-barcoded 5' primer and a J-beta primer mix were used in a second PCR of about 7 to 12 cycles. TCRdb recomputed calls from the 5' RACE reads with MiXCR, one row per CDR3 protein. This table has 850,000 to 1,100,000 distinct CDR3 sequences, roughly two fifths appearing once. Sequenced input: blood. The receptors here all came from a man aged 18 to 29 in good health.

The chain uses TRBV29-1 and TRBJ2-5; 7 bases agree with TRBD2. The germline gives CDR1 SQVTM, CDR2 ANQGSEA. The CDR3 covers 12 residues. V lost 6 bases, J lost 0 bases, and 1 base stayed unmatched. The CDR3 bases are TGCAGCGTAGGGACTAACCAAGAGACCCAGTACTTC. Translated: CSVGTNQETQYF.

This clonotype was seen a few times. The chain links TRBV28 to TRBJ1-2; D unclear. The CDR3 runs 14 residues. Germline V CDR1 and CDR2: MDHEN, SYDVKM. V was cut by 3 bases and J by 4 bases, with 12 bases left in between. CDR3 bases: TGTGCCAGCAGTTTGGGCTCCTTGGGCTATGGCTACACCTTC. Residues: CASSLGSLGYGYTF.

This clonotype was counted only a few times. The chain links TRBV7-3 to TRBJ2-3; D remains unclear. Trimming cost V 6 bases and J 0 bases, with 16 bases left between them. Germline CDR1 is SGHTA and CDR2 is FQGTGA. There are 16 residues in the CDR3. The CDR3 here is CASSPRRTASTDTQYF. DNA for the CDR3: TGTGCCAGCAGTCCAAGACGGACCGCTAGCACAGATACGCAGTATTTT.

The chain links TRBV28 to TRBJ1-5, with D tentatively TRBD1 (6 bases). Between the trimmed V and J ends, which lost 6 bases and 7 bases, there was a span of 19 bases. Germline lookup yields CDR1 MDHEN and CDR2 SYDVKM. The length of the CDR3 is 15 residues. CDR3 coding DNA: TGTGCCAGCAGGGGACAAACCGGGGGGAGACAGCCCCAGCATTTT. Amino acids: CASRGQTGGRQPQHF.

The chain uses TRBV9 and TRBJ2-1; 7 nucleotides match TRBD2. The germline CDR1 and CDR2 sequences are SGDLS and YYNGEE. V dropped 4 bases and J dropped 7; count of bases not matched to a gene: 20. CDR3 length: 18 amino acids. CDR3 in amino acids: CASSPIPDYRGVGNEQFF. The CDR3 DNA sequence: TGTGCCAGCAGCCCCATCCCTGACTACCGGGGGGTAGGAAATGAGCAGTTCTTC. The full variable domain, completed using reference TRBV9 and TRBJ2-1, is DSGVTQTPKHLITATGQRVTLRCSPRSGDLSVYWYQQSLDQGLQFLIQYYNGEERAKGNILERFSAQQFPDLHSELNLSSLELGDSALYFCASSPIPDYRGVGNEQFFGPGTRLTVL.

This clonotype was observed a few times. V is TRBV9 and J is TRBJ2-4; no reliable D call. Germline V lookup: CDR1 SGDLS, CDR2 YYNGEE. This CDR3 has 18 residues. Trimming took off 0 bases at V and 1 base at J, with 17 bases between the two ends. CDR3 coding DNA: TGTGCCAGCAGCGTAGCTACAGACGGTTTGGTGGCCAAAAACATTCAGTACTTC. Translating it yields CASSVATDGLVAKNIQYF. Using reference TRBV9 and TRBJ2-4 for the parts outside the CDR3, the full variable domain is DSGVTQTPKHLITATGQRVTLRCSPRSGDLSVYWYQQSLDQGLQFLIQYYNGEERAKGNILERFSAQQFPDLHSELNLSSLELGDSALYFCASSVATDGLVAKNIQYFGAGTRLSVL.

This clonotype has more than one count but fewer than ten. V gene TRBV15 combines with J gene TRBJ1-4, with 8 bases fitting TRBD1. Germline values: CDR1 LNHNV, CDR2 YYDKDF (reference sequence). The CDR3 runs to 14 residues. Trimming removed 5 bases from V and 6 bases from J; junction bases left unmatched: 5. As DNA, the CDR3 is TGTGCCACCAGCGACAGGGGCCAGTATGAAAAACTGTTTTTT. Translation: CATSDRGQYEKLFF.

V gene TRBV13 combines with J gene TRBJ1-1, with D unresolved. The CDR3 runs to 14 residues. V lost 4 bases and J 2 bases, leaving 11 bases between the germline ends. Per the germline V gene, CDR1 is PRHDT and CDR2 is FYEKMQ (reference sequence). CDR3 bases: TGTGCCAGCAGCTATGACTCGGGAAACACTGAAGCTTTCTTT. Residues: CASSYDSGNTEAFF.